Below are 23 T cell receptor beta chains sequenced from a single sample in a study of vaccination and CD4 T cells after COVID-19. The Oncomine TCR Beta short-read assay generated sequence data from the DNA of cultured CD4+ T cells. TCRdb re-derived calls from the PCR reads in MiXCR, one entry per CDR3 protein. The sample holds roughly 13,000 distinct CDR3 sequences, under 75% seen once. Regarding treatment: approximately 11-day PBMC culture with coronavirus spike peptide pools or control peptides (ViraFEST assay). What these receptors recognize is not known. Sequencing input: CD4+ T cells from blood, cultured in vitro. The receptors shown here come from a human donor who had recovered from COVID-19.

The J gene is TRBJ1-2, the V gene TRBV5-1; tentative D call: TRBD1 (6 bases). The V end was cut by 2 bases, the J end by 1 base, with 21 bases between. This CDR3 contains 18 residues. Germline V gene sequence: CDR1 SGHRS, CDR2 YFSETQ. CDR3 DNA sequence: TGCGCCAGCAGCTTCTGGGGCGGACAGATAGACAATAACTATGGCTACACCTTC. Translating gives CASSFWGGQIDNNYGYTF.

V and J are TRBV12-3 or TRBV12-4 and TRBJ1-1; D remains unclear. This CDR3 spans 12 amino acids. Trimming stripped 3 bases from V and 4 bases from J, with 6 bases between. CDR3 sequence: CASSFSGTEAFF. The CDR3 coding sequence is TGTGCCAGCAGTTTCTCGGGCACTGAAGCTTTCTTT.

This clonotype showed up just a few times. The chain has TRBV28 and TRBJ1-6, with TRBD1 matching over 9 bases. CDR1 and CDR2 (germline): MDHEN, SYDVKM. This CDR3 has 16 residues. The V and J ends lost 6 bases and 7 bases, in that order; junction bases with no gene match: 10. The CDR3 bases are TGTGCCAGCAGACCGCCCACAGGGGGCTGGAATTCACCCCTCCACTTT. This sequence encodes CASRPPTGGWNSPLHF.

The V and J genes are TRBV19 and TRBJ2-1, with D hard to call. The V end was cut by 2 bases, the J end by 1 base, with 15 bases between. The CDR3 is made up of 17 amino acids. Germline-derived CDR1 and CDR2 are LNHDA and SQIVND (reference sequence). The CDR3 nucleotides are TGTGCCAGTAGTATATGGCTCGGACGGTCTTCCTACAATGAGCAGTTCTTC. Translating it yields CASSIWLGRSSYNEQFF.

CDR3 sequence: CASSSPTGTDEQFF. CDR3 nucleotide sequence: TGTGCCAGCAGCTCTCCGACAGGGACGGATGAGCAGTTCTTC. The chain links TRBV7-6 to TRBJ2-1; 7 bases are shared with TRBD1. Germline lookup yields CDR1 SGHVS and CDR2 FNYEAQ. CDR3 length: 14 amino acids. Trimming took 4 bases from V and 8 from J; bases not matched to a gene: 8.

The V gene is TRBV2, the J gene TRBJ1-1; no clear D. V lost 11 bases, J lost 1 base, and 14 bases lay in between. Germline CDR1 is SNHLY and CDR2 is FYNNEI. The CDR3 consists of 13 residues. The CDR3 DNA follows: TGTGCCCTCGGCGGCAACCAGAACACTGAAGCTTTCTTT. Translation: CALGGNQNTEAFF.

This chain joins TRBV11-2 and TRBJ1-4, with D perhaps TRBD1 (5 bases). Germline V CDR1 and CDR2: SGHAT, FQNNGV. The CDR3 has 14 amino acids. Trimming cost V 3 bases and J 8 bases, with 13 bases left between them. The CDR3 region is CASSFAGRVEKLFF. The CDR3 DNA follows: TGTGCCAGCAGCTTTGCGGGGCGGGTCGAAAAACTGTTTTTT.

This chain links TRBV27 with TRBJ2-1, with 9 bases matching TRBD1. CDR1 is MNHEY and CDR2 is SMNVEV in the germline V gene (reference sequence). The CDR3 contains 19 residues. Trimming removed 3 bases from V and 6 bases from J; junction bases left unmatched: 18. The CDR3 loop reads CASSFGTGRGGSWVNEQFF. CDR3 DNA: TGTGCCAGCAGTTTCGGGACAGGGAGAGGGGGGAGTTGGGTCAATGAGCAGTTCTTC.

This rearrangement joins TRBV19 to TRBJ2-2; D not certain. The germline V gene has CDR1 LNHDA and CDR2 SQIVND (reference sequence). Trimming pared 1 base from V and 3 bases from J, leaving 6 bases between. The CDR3 is 14 residues long. CDR3 in DNA: TGTGCCAGTAGTATAGGACCTGACACCGGGGAGCTGTTTTTT. Its protein is CASSIGPDTGELFF.

Here the CDR3 reads CASSFDTLYEQYF. The CDR3, as DNA: TGTGCCAGCAGCTTTGACACCCTCTACGAGCAGTACTTC. V usage is TRBV7-8 and J usage is TRBJ2-7, with D unresolved. This CDR3 has 13 residues. Germline V CDR1 and CDR2: SGHVS, FQNEAQ. V lost 3 bases, J lost 3 bases, and 9 bases lay in between.

The chain joins TRBV19 to TRBJ2-3; TRBD1 matches at 7 bases. J was trimmed by 0 bases and V by 5 bases; bases with no gene match: 2. This CDR3 has 14 amino acids. CDR1 LNHDA and CDR2 SQIVND come from the germline V gene (reference sequence). CDR3 residues: CASSSQGSTDTQYF. The CDR3 nucleotides are TGTGCCAGTAGTTCACAGGGGAGCACAGATACGCAGTATTTT.

The chain couples TRBV19 to TRBJ2-4; D uncertain. The CDR3 runs 16 residues. Germline CDR1 and CDR2: LNHDA and SQIVND (reference sequence). V lost 3 bases and J 0 bases, leaving 12 bases between the germline ends. CDR3 DNA: TGTGCCAGTAGTATCCCGCAGTCGGGAGCCAAAAACATTCAGTACTTC. It encodes CASSIPQSGAKNIQYF.

The chain links TRBV7-2 to TRBJ2-2, with unresolved D. The CDR3 totals 14 residues. CDR1 SGHTA and CDR2 FQGNSA come from the germline V gene. V was clipped by 3 bases and J by 2 bases, with 7 bases between them. The CDR3 loop is CASSLNFNTGELFF. DNA of the CDR3: TGTGCCAGCAGCTTGAATTTTAACACCGGGGAGCTGTTTTTT.

CDR3 bases: TGTGCCAGCAGTGGATTTTGGGAGGCCAATCAGCCCCAGCATTTT. Protein sequence: CASSGFWEANQPQHF. This chain uses TRBV28 with TRBJ1-5; D is ambiguous. The CDR3 has 15 amino acids. Germline V gene sequence: CDR1 MDHEN, CDR2 SYDVKM. Trimming left V 5 bases short and J 3 bases short, with 14 bases between.

The rearrangement links TRBV29-1 to TRBJ1-6; tentatively, D is TRBD1 (5 bases). Deletions cut 3 bases from V and 3 bases from J, with 21 bases between. Germline assignment: CDR1 SQVTM and CDR2 ANQGSEA. The CDR3 totals 18 residues. DNA for the CDR3: TGCAGCGTTGACGGGGATTTGGGGGGACGGAACTATAATTCACCCCTCCACTTT. It is translated as CSVDGDLGGRNYNSPLHF.

The chain is built from TRBV6-1 and TRBJ1-1; D is ambiguous. Trimming shortened V by 6 bases and J by 3 bases, and 14 bases separated the two germline ends. Germline CDR1 MNHNS, CDR2 SASEGT. This CDR3 has 14 residues. The CDR3: CASRASGIDTEAFF. The CDR3 nucleotides read TGTGCCAGCAGAGCCTCGGGGATTGACACTGAAGCTTTCTTT.

The chain is built from TRBV11-2 and TRBJ2-3, with no clear D. Germline CDR1 reads SGHAT; CDR2 reads FQNNGV. The CDR3 is 14 residues long. V was shortened by 1 base and J by 4 bases, with 9 bases between the two germline ends. Here the CDR3 DNA reads TGTGCCAGCAGCTTAGGGCCAGCCCCAGATACGCAGTATTTT. This encodes CASSLGPAPDTQYF. The complete variable domain, with remaining parts taken from reference TRBV11-2 and TRBJ2-3, reads EAGVAQSPRYKIIEKRQSVAFWCNPISGHATLYWYQQILGQGPKLLIQFQNNGVVDDSQLPKDRFSAERLKGVDSTLKIQPAKLEDSAVYLCASSLGPAPDTQYFGPGTRLTVL.

V usage is TRBV19 and J usage is TRBJ1-1, with 9 bases aligning to TRBD1. From germline, CDR1 is LNHDA and CDR2 SQIVND (reference sequence). CDR3 size: 16 residues. V dropped 5 bases and J dropped 6; count of bases not matched to a gene: 13. DNA of the CDR3: TGTGCCAGTAGTCTGACAGGGGGGCAGGGTGGACCTGAAGCTTTCTTT. This gives the protein CASSLTGGQGGPEAFF. The variable domain in full, completed from reference TRBV19 and TRBJ1-1, reads DGGITQSPKYLFRKEGQNVTLSCEQNLNHDAMYWYRQDPGQGLRLIYYSQIVNDFQKGDIAEGYSVSREKKESFPLTVTSAQKNPTAFYLCASSLTGGQGGPEAFFGQGTRLTVV.

The rearrangement uses TRBV6-1 and TRBJ2-5, with a tentative D call TRBD2 (7 bases). V was trimmed by 5 bases and J by 4 bases, leaving 17 bases between them. This CDR3 has 15 residues. CDR1 and CDR2 from the germline V gene are MNHNS and SASEGT. Here the CDR3 reads CASSTGGYGGETQYF. CDR3 coding DNA: TGTGCCAGCAGTACGGGGGGCTATGGAGGAGAGACCCAGTACTTC.

This clonotype came up a few times. V usage is TRBV20-1 and J usage is TRBJ2-2; 8 nucleotides align to TRBD1. This CDR3 spans 16 amino acids. Germline V lookup: CDR1 DFQATT, CDR2 SNEGSKA (reference sequence). V dropped 0 bases and J dropped 1; count of bases not matched to a gene: 4. The CDR3 region has the DNA TGCAGTGCTAGAGATCCCGACAGGGGGAACACCGGGGAGCTGTTTTTT. The encoded protein is CSARDPDRGNTGELFF.

Only a few counts were recorded for this clonotype. The chain couples TRBV20-1 to TRBJ1-5, with D unresolved. Germline lookup yields CDR1 DFQATT and CDR2 SNEGSKA (reference sequence). Trimming removed 0 bases from V and 2 bases from J, with 11 bases in between. CDR3 size: 15 residues. The CDR3 loop reads CSARDPRVGNQPQHF. The CDR3 nucleotides read TGCAGTGCTAGAGATCCCCGAGTGGGCAATCAGCCCCAGCATTTT.

The chain uses TRBV4-1 and TRBJ1-1; D possibly corresponds to TRBD1 (6 bases). The CDR3 runs 16 residues. Germline CDR1 reads MGHRA; CDR2 reads YSYEKL. V shed 1 base and J shed 3 bases, with 15 bases lying between them. The CDR3 is CASSQGLARGHTEAFF. Here the CDR3 DNA reads TGCGCCAGCAGCCAAGGGTTGGCCAGGGGCCACACTGAAGCTTTCTTT.

V and J are TRBV29-1 and TRBJ2-1; D is perhaps TRBD1 or TRBD2 (5 bases each). The germline V and J ends were trimmed by 4 bases and 10 bases, with 11 bases remaining between them. CDR1 is SQVTM and CDR2 is ANQGSEA in the germline V gene. This CDR3 region has 11 residues. The CDR3: CSVGGTVEQFF. CDR3 coding DNA: TGCAGCGTTGGTGGGACGGTAGAGCAGTTCTTC.